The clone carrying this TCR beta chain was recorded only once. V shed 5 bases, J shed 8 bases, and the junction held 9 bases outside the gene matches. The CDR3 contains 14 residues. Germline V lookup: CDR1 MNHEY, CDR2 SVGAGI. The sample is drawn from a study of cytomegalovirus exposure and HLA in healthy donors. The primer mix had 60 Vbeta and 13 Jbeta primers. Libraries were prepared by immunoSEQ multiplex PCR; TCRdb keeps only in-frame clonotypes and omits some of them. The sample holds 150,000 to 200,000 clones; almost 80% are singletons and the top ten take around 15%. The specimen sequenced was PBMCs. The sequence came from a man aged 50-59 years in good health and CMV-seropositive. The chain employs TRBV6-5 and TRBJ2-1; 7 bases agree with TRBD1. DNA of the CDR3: TGTGCCAGCAGTAACCGACAGGGTAGGGATGAGCAGTTCTTC. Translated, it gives CASSNRQGRDEQFF.